The present T cell receptor (beta chain) was sequenced within a study of cytotoxic CD8 clonotypes in ibrutinib-treated CLL. Broader study findings: Clonality increased at ibrutinib response, then returned toward baseline at progression. Patients with sustained remission and those progressing were sampled at differing times. Contraction or stability on treatment was seen for public clonotypes, which were uncommon.

This clone came up once. Its antigen is not identified. Repertoires were generated with immunoSEQ multiplex PCR, while TCRdb's copy carries only in-frame clones and drops some. In the table there are about 7,600 clones, approximately 79% of which are singletons. The CDR3 loop spans 15 amino acids. J lost 7 bases, V lost 10 bases, and 13 bases had no gene match. Germline V CDR1 and CDR2: MDHEN, SYDVKM. This sequence joins TRBV28 and TRBJ1-6; TRBD1 matches at 7 bases. This receptor was obtained from a human donor with chronic lymphocytic leukemia. This material consisted of PBMCs, taken before ibrutinib treatment. In nucleotides, the CDR3 is TGTGCCACGAAGGGCGGTGGGACAGCCAATTCACCCCTCCACTTT. Translating gives CATKGGGTANSPLHF. The complete variable domain, with remaining parts taken from reference TRBV28 and TRBJ1-6, reads DVKVTQSSRYLVKRTGEKVFLECVQDMDHENMFWYRQDPGLGLRLIYFSYDVKMKEKGDIPEGYSVSREKKERFSLILESASTNQTSMYLCATKGGGTANSPLHFGNGTRLTVT.